This T cell receptor beta chain emerged from a study of Graves' ophthalmopathy and Graves' hyperthyroidism. This clonotype appeared many times. RNA served as the template for amplifying TCR beta CDR3 regions. Second-round multiplex PCR came after a first-round RT-PCR that employed HTBI primers. TCRdb passed the multiplex PCR reads through MiXCR, listing each CDR3 protein once. The data contain about 620,000 distinct CDR3 sequences, about a fifth of them singletons. The CDR3 loop spans 15 amino acids. J gave up 1 base and V 7 bases, and 6 bases lay outside the gene matches. The sequenced sample consisted of peripheral blood. The source is a woman younger than 35 with stable Graves' hyperthyroidism. Some clones in this sample may be carry-over from other donors' samples. The V and J genes are TRBV12-3 or TRBV12-4 and TRBJ2-2, with 7 bases fitting TRBD1. The CDR3 region has the DNA TGTGCCAGCACCTTGGGACAGCTGAACACCGGGGAGCTGTTTTTT. Translation gives CASTLGQLNTGELFF.